The 31 T cell receptor beta chains below were found in one sample sequenced in a study of blood T cell repertoires in COVID-19 (TCRdb year 2020). The library was generated by the immunoSEQ multiplex PCR assay. The immuneACCESS repertoire file appears here via TCRdb, limited to in-frame rearrangements. These files lack a portion of the clones; in checked studies, under half of the deficit traces to unresolved V genes, and the cause of the others is not known. This sample is represented by about 130,000 clones; over 80% of them were singletons. Around 11% of the sample lies in the top ten. Input material: peripheral blood. Receptor source: a man aged 55-75 years with acute or convalescent COVID-19.

The CDR3 DNA sequence: TGTGCCATCAGTGAACTAGCGGGCTTTACTCCTAATGAGCAGTTCTTC. This sequence encodes CAISELAGFTPNEQFF. The chain combines TRBV10-3 with TRBJ2-1; 9 nucleotides align to TRBD2. Germline V gives CDR1 ENHRY, CDR2 SYGVKD. The CDR3 contains 16 residues. V lost 3 bases and J lost 7; bases outside the gene matches: 10.

This chain connects TRBV19 to TRBJ1-1; a possible D gene is TRBD1 (5 bases). CDR1 and CDR2 (germline): LNHDA, SQIVND (reference sequence). The CDR3 is made up of 13 amino acids. Trimming took 5 bases from V and 3 from J, leaving 10 bases between them. The CDR3 loop is CASSLIRDTEAFF. CDR3 in DNA: TGTGCCAGTAGTCTCATCAGGGACACTGAAGCTTTCTTT.

This clone was seen once. This sequence joins TRBV20-1 and TRBJ2-1; 10 positions match TRBD2. The CDR3 sequence is 21 residues long. Germline V CDR1 and CDR2: DFQATT, SNEGSKA (reference sequence). J gave up 9 bases and V 3 bases, and 29 bases lay outside the gene matches. The CDR3 here is CSASGTSARGSLIRSGGEQFF. The CDR3 DNA is TGCAGTGCTAGTGGGACTAGCGCGAGAGGGTCGTTAATTAGGTCTGGCGGTGAGCAGTTCTTC.

The chain is built from TRBV5-1 and TRBJ2-7; possible D gene TRBD1, 5 bases. Deletions cut 2 bases from V and 5 bases from J, with 20 bases between. The length of the CDR3 is 16 residues. Looked up from germline, CDR1 is SGHRS and CDR2 is YFSETQ. The CDR3 nucleotides are TGCGCCAGCAGCTTTAACCCCCAGGGAACCCTAAACGAGCAGTACTTC. This gives the protein CASSFNPQGTLNEQYF. The full variable domain, with the rest looked up from reference TRBV5-1 and TRBJ2-7, is KAGVTQTPRYLIKTRGQQVTLSCSPISGHRSVSWYQQTPGQGLQFLFEYFSETQRNKGNFPGRFSGRQFSNSRSEMNVSTLELGDSALYLCASSFNPQGTLNEQYFGPGTRLTVT.

The CDR3 DNA reads as TGTGCCAGCAGAGTCCAAGGGACAGGGGTCTATGGCTACACCTTC. It encodes CASRVQGTGVYGYTF. This chain links TRBV5-4 with TRBJ1-2, with 10 nucleotides matching TRBD1. Germline V lookup: CDR1 SGHNT, CDR2 YYREEE (reference sequence). The CDR3 consists of 15 residues. J was trimmed by 4 bases and V by 5 bases; bases with no gene match: 8.

The chain is built from TRBV10-3 and TRBJ2-1, with 8 bases aligning to TRBD2. Germline-derived CDR1 and CDR2 are ENHRY and SYGVKD. After removal of 0 bases from V and 0 bases from J, the junction contained 1 base not matched to a gene. The CDR3 runs 16 residues. CDR3 residues: CAISESAGGSYNEQFF. The CDR3 bases are TGTGCCATCAGTGAGTCGGCGGGAGGCTCCTACAATGAGCAGTTCTTC.

This chain connects TRBV3-1 (or the pseudogene TRBV3-2) to TRBJ2-1; tentatively, D is TRBD1 (5 bases). The CDR3 totals 15 residues. Germline loops: CDR1 LGHDT, CDR2 YNNKEL (reference sequence). The V end was cut by 4 bases, the J end by 6 bases, with 16 bases between. DNA of the CDR3: TGTGCCAGCAGCCGGAATCGGCCCCAGGGCAATGAGCAGTTCTTC. It translates to CASSRNRPQGNEQFF.

The rearrangement joins TRBV4-1 to TRBJ1-1, with 9 bases aligning to TRBD1. Germline loops: CDR1 MGHRA, CDR2 YSYEKL. The CDR3 loop spans 15 amino acids. V was clipped by 3 bases and J by 4 bases; unmatched bases: 6. CDR3 protein: CASSHRDRVSTEAFF. DNA for the CDR3: TGCGCCAGCAGCCACCGGGACAGGGTGAGCACTGAAGCTTTCTTT.

The chain recombines TRBV3-1 (or the pseudogene TRBV3-2) with TRBJ2-2; unclear D gene. The ends were cut back, 1 base at V and 6 bases at J, with 6 bases in the middle. Germline lookup yields CDR1 LGHDT and CDR2 YNNKEL (reference sequence). The CDR3 consists of 13 residues. Here the CDR3 reads CASSQVRAGELFF. The DNA of the CDR3 is TGTGCCAGCAGCCAAGTCCGGGCCGGGGAGCTGTTTTTT.

This chain joins TRBV18 and TRBJ2-1, with TRBD2 identical over 8 bases. Trimming removed 3 bases from V and 2 bases from J; junction bases left unmatched: 9. The CDR3 has 17 amino acids. CDR1 is KGHSH and CDR2 is LQKENI in the germline V gene. The CDR3 DNA is TGTGCCAGCTCACCCCCGACTAGCGCCTCGACCTACAATGAGCAGTTCTTC. This gives the protein CASSPPTSASTYNEQFF.

The chain employs TRBV28 and TRBJ1-2; D possibly corresponds to TRBD1 (5 bases). V was pared by 1 base and J by 8 bases, with 11 bases between. Looked up from germline, CDR1 is MDHEN and CDR2 is SYDVKM. CDR3 length equals 13 residues. This chain's CDR3 is CASSLSGIEGYTF. The CDR3 nucleotides are TGTGCCAGCAGTTTATCAGGGATTGAGGGCTACACCTTC.

V usage is TRBV15 and J usage is TRBJ2-1; TRBD1 is a possible D gene (6 bases). The germline V and J ends were trimmed by 4 bases and 8 bases, with 18 bases remaining between them. Germline V gene lookup returns CDR1 LNHNV and CDR2 YYDKDF (reference sequence). The CDR3 is made up of 15 amino acids. The CDR3 is CATSTRDTFRDEQFF. The CDR3 DNA sequence: TGTGCCACCAGCACCCGGGACACCTTTCGAGATGAGCAGTTCTTC.

The rearrangement uses TRBV19 and TRBJ2-1, with TRBD2 matching 13 bases. Trimming removed 2 bases from V and 9 bases from J; junction bases left unmatched: 4. There are 15 residues in the CDR3. Germline V CDR1 and CDR2: LNHDA, SQIVND (reference sequence). The CDR3 is CASSITSGRAREQFF. The CDR3 nucleotides are TGTGCCAGTAGTATAACTAGCGGGAGGGCCCGTGAGCAGTTCTTC. Looking up the rest from reference TRBV19 and TRBJ2-1 gives the full variable domain: DGGITQSPKYLFRKEGQNVTLSCEQNLNHDAMYWYRQDPGQGLRLIYYSQIVNDFQKGDIAEGYSVSREKKESFPLTVTSAQKNPTAFYLCASSITSGRAREQFFGPGTRLTVL.

The V and J genes are TRBV28 and TRBJ1-2; D is undetermined. This CDR3 is built from 13 residues. Trimming took 4 bases from V and 0 from J, leaving 6 bases between them. CDR1 and CDR2 from the germline V gene are MDHEN and SYDVKM. CDR3 coding DNA: TGTGCCAGCAGTTCTCCGGCTAACTATGGCTACACCTTC. Translating gives CASSSPANYGYTF.

V gene TRBV5-1 combines with J gene TRBJ2-4, with TRBD1 matching 7 bases. The CDR3 contains 13 residues. CDR1 and CDR2 (germline): SGHRS, YFSETQ. Losses at the gene ends were 4 bases for V and 5 bases for J; bases not matched to a gene: 3. DNA for the CDR3: TGCGCCAGCAGCCGAACAGGGGAAAACATTCAGTACTTC. Its translation: CASSRTGENIQYF.

CDR3 loop: CASSNHFSGELFF. CDR3 sequence (DNA): TGCGCCAGCAGTAATCACTTTAGCGGGGAGCTGTTTTTT. This chain joins TRBV10-1 and TRBJ2-2; D is ambiguous. The V gene's germline CDR1 is WNHNN and CDR2 SYGVQD (reference sequence). This CDR3 is built from 13 residues. Trimming pared 5 bases from V and 7 bases from J, leaving 11 bases between.

J is TRBJ1-4 and V is TRBV15; 9 bases are shared with TRBD1. V shed 1 base and J 5 bases; nucleotides not matched to a gene: 2. The CDR3 length is 15 residues. Germline loops: CDR1 LNHNV, CDR2 YYDKDF (reference sequence). CDR3 region: CATSRGGTGNEKLFF. In DNA form, the CDR3 reads TGTGCCACCAGCAGAGGAGGGACAGGGAATGAAAAACTGTTTTTT.

The genes are TRBV6-6 and TRBJ1-5; a possible D gene is TRBD1 (5 bases). CDR3 length: 13 residues. Germline lookup yields CDR1 MNHNY and CDR2 SVGAGI (reference sequence). Trimming left V 2 bases short and J 8 bases short, with 10 bases between. CDR3 DNA sequence: TGTGCCAGCAGTTACGGGGGAGGGGAGCCCCAGCATTTT. Translated: CASSYGGGEPQHF.

The chain joins TRBV4-1 to TRBJ2-6, with 11 bases identical to TRBD2. The germline V gene encodes CDR1 MGHRA and CDR2 YSYEKL. V dropped 4 bases and J dropped 0; count of bases not matched to a gene: 5. This CDR3 region has 18 residues. This CDR3 is CASSRGLAGVSGANVLTF. The CDR3 coding sequence is TGCGCCAGCAGCCGCGGACTAGCGGGCGTCTCTGGGGCCAACGTCCTGACTTTC.

The V and J genes are TRBV4-2 and TRBJ1-2; 7 positions match TRBD1. Germline V CDR1 and CDR2: LGHNA, YNFKEQ. Trimming at V came to 0 bases and at J to 14 bases, leaving 21 bases not matched to a gene. The CDR3 has 17 amino acids. In DNA, the CDR3 is TGTGCCAGCAGCCAAGATTCGGGACAGTTGGTTTTCCTACAGAGGACCTTC. This translates into CASSQDSGQLVFLQRTF.

The chain couples TRBV10-3 to TRBJ2-5; a possible D gene is TRBD1 (5 bases). This CDR3 region has 14 residues. Trimming shortened V by 4 bases and J by 5 bases, and 14 bases separated the two germline ends. Germline V gene sequence: CDR1 ENHRY, CDR2 SYGVKD. Here the CDR3 DNA reads TGTGCCATCAGTGGGGGTAGGGGCGGTGAGACCCAGTACTTC. This gives the protein CAISGGRGGETQYF.

The sample holds one count of this clone. The chain carries TRBV9 and TRBJ1-6; no reliable D call. The CDR3 has 14 residues. V was shortened by 2 bases and J by 8 bases, with 11 bases between the two germline ends. Germline values: CDR1 SGDLS, CDR2 YYNGEE. The chain's CDR3 is CASSVSGRDSPLHF. DNA of the CDR3: TGTGCCAGCAGCGTTAGCGGCCGGGATTCACCCCTCCACTTT.

The V gene is TRBV19, the J gene TRBJ2-7; weak D call: TRBD2 (5 bases). Between the trimmed V and J ends, which lost 9 bases and 0 bases, there was a span of 18 bases. The CDR3 loop spans 15 amino acids. Germline values: CDR1 LNHDA, CDR2 SQIVND (reference sequence). Here the CDR3 DNA reads TGTGCCAGCTCTTCCATCGAGGGTCTCTCCTACGAGCAGTACTTC. Protein product: CASSSIEGLSYEQYF.

J is TRBJ2-2 and V is TRBV18, with D perhaps matching TRBD2 (6 bases). CDR3 size: 15 residues. Germline CDR1 and CDR2: KGHSH and LQKENI. V shed 2 bases and J shed 5 bases, with 12 bases lying between them. The CDR3 coding sequence is TGTGCCAGCTCACCAGCTCGCGGGGAGACCGGGGAGCTGTTTTTT. Translated, it gives CASSPARGETGELFF.

The chain employs TRBV6-5 and TRBJ2-7, with D unclear. V gave up 6 bases and J gave up 9 bases, with 12 bases separating them. The CDR3 spans 11 residues. The germline V gene has CDR1 MNHEY and CDR2 SVGAGI. The CDR3 loop is CASSPGSGQYF. CDR3 nucleotides: TGTGCCAGCAGCCCCGGGTCCGGGCAGTACTTC.

The chain couples TRBV7-9 to TRBJ1-6, with 10 bases that match TRBD1. After removal of 5 bases from V and 8 bases from J, the junction contained 9 bases not matched to a gene. The CDR3 is 16 amino acids. The V gene's germline CDR1 is SEHNR and CDR2 FQNEAQ (reference sequence). The CDR3 DNA follows: TGTGCCAGCAGCCGGCCGAGAGGACAGGGGGATTCACCCCTCCACTTT. This gives the protein CASSRPRGQGDSPLHF.

This chain uses TRBV28 with TRBJ2-3; D might be TRBD2 (5 bases). This CDR3 contains 14 residues. Germline V gene data show CDR1 as MDHEN and CDR2 as SYDVKM. Trimming left V 6 bases short and J 7 bases short, with 17 bases between. CDR3 region: CASSRPGIGNTQYF. The CDR3 DNA reads TGTGCCAGCAGCCGGCCCGGGATAGGGAATACGCAGTATTTT.

V gene TRBV3-1 (or the pseudogene TRBV3-2) combines with J gene TRBJ2-6, with a possible D match to TRBD1 (6 bases). This CDR3 is built from 17 residues. Per germline, CDR1 LGHDT and CDR2 YNNKEL (reference sequence). Trimming removed 4 bases at V and 4 bases at J, with 17 bases between. The CDR3 DNA reads TGTGCCAGCAGCCCCTCAGGCAGGGGTAAAGGGGCCAACGTCCTGACTTTC. Its protein is CASSPSGRGKGANVLTF.

The gene calls are TRBV2 and TRBJ1-3; D remains ambiguous. V lost 4 bases and J lost 5, with 3 bases in between. Germline assignment: CDR1 SNHLY and CDR2 FYNNEI. The CDR3 contains 11 residues. The CDR3 sequence: CASSVRNTIYF. The CDR3 bases are TGTGCCAGCAGTGTAAGAAACACCATATATTTT.

Here the CDR3 DNA reads TGTGCCACCCACGGTCCAAACTACGAGCAGTACTTC. It specifies CATHGPNYEQYF. The chain has TRBV18 and TRBJ2-7; D unresolved. Germline V CDR1 and CDR2: KGHSH, LQKENI. V lost 10 bases, J lost 3 bases, and 13 bases lay in between. This CDR3 contains 12 residues.

The rearrangement uses TRBV14 and TRBJ2-5; the match to TRBD2 covers 11 bases. The CDR3 length is 20 residues. V shed 3 bases and J 4 bases; nucleotides not matched to a gene: 19. In germline, CDR1 is SGHDN, CDR2 FVKESK. The CDR3 loop reads CASSQSPGLAEGGGRETQYF. Written as DNA, the CDR3 is TGTGCCAGCAGCCAGAGTCCGGGACTAGCGGAAGGGGGGGGAAGAGAGACCCAGTACTTC.